Below, 10 T cell receptor beta chains from the same sample are listed, as sequenced in a study of T cells in Graves' hyperthyroidism and ophthalmopathy. Researchers amplified the TCR beta CDR3 regions from RNA transcripts. During a first-round RT-PCR of the TCR CDR3, the HTBI primer set was used. TCRdb fed the multiplex PCR reads into MiXCR, producing one record per CDR3 protein. The table shows roughly 290,000 distinct CDR3 sequences, with roughly an eighth occurring only once. Sample: blood. The source of these receptors is a woman aged 40-49 years with Graves' hyperthyroidism.

V and J are TRBV20-1 and TRBJ1-2, with 7 bases identical to TRBD1. This CDR3 region has 13 residues. Germline loops: CDR1 DFQATT, CDR2 SNEGSKA (reference sequence). Trimming removed 2 bases from V and 6 bases from J; junction bases left unmatched: 6. In DNA, the CDR3 is TGCAGTGCTAGACCCCCGGGGACAGATGGCTACACCTTC. Translation: CSARPPGTDGYTF.

The table lists this clonotype with many counts. V gene TRBV10-3 combines with J gene TRBJ2-5; D remains unclear. The V end lost 7 bases, the J end lost 1 base, and 10 bases lay between the germline ends. CDR1 and CDR2 from the germline V gene are ENHRY and SYGVKD. The CDR3 is made up of 13 amino acids. DNA of the CDR3: TGTGCCATCAAGGAACACCTCCAAGAGACCCAGTACTTC. It is translated as CAIKEHLQETQYF.

V usage is TRBV20-1 and J usage is TRBJ2-6, with D possibly being TRBD2 (6 bases). CDR1 and CDR2 (germline): DFQATT, SNEGSKA (reference sequence). V lost 3 bases and J 1 base, leaving 10 bases between the germline ends. This CDR3 spans 15 amino acids. The CDR3 coding sequence is TGCAGTGCTAGGGGCGGGATATCTGGGGCCAACGTCCTGACTTTC. Protein sequence: CSARGGISGANVLTF.

This clonotype has more than one count but fewer than ten. The V and J genes are TRBV19 and TRBJ2-7; 7 bases agree with TRBD1. CDR1 is LNHDA, CDR2 SQIVND, per germline (reference sequence). The V gene end was trimmed by 5 bases and the J gene end by 5 bases; junction bases not matched to a gene: 6. The CDR3 sequence is 13 residues long. CDR3 DNA: TGTGCCAGTAGTGAGAGGGGGCCCGACGAGCAGTACTTC. Protein: CASSERGPDEQYF. Using reference TRBV19 and TRBJ2-7 for the parts outside the CDR3, the full variable domain is DGGITQSPKYLFRKEGQNVTLSCEQNLNHDAMYWYRQDPGQGLRLIYYSQIVNDFQKGDIAEGYSVSREKKESFPLTVTSAQKNPTAFYLCASSERGPDEQYFGPGTRLTVT.

The sample holds many counts of this clonotype. V and J are TRBV5-1 and TRBJ2-7; the D call may be TRBD1 or TRBD2 (5 bases each). Germline V gene lookup returns CDR1 SGHRS and CDR2 YFSETQ. Deletions cut 6 bases from V and 3 bases from J, with 7 bases between. CDR3 length: 11 residues. The CDR3 is CASKRGYEQYF. CDR3 in DNA: TGCGCCAGCAAGAGGGGCTACGAGCAGTACTTC.

There are a few counts of this clonotype. The rearrangement joins TRBV20-1 to TRBJ1-2; no clear D. The CDR3 sequence is 12 residues long. The germline V gene encodes CDR1 DFQATT and CDR2 SNEGSKA (reference sequence). Trimming cost V 0 bases and J 3 bases, with 5 bases left between them. This CDR3 reads CSARDTHYGYTF. The CDR3, as DNA: TGCAGTGCTAGAGATACCCACTATGGCTACACCTTC.

This clonotype showed up many times. V gene TRBV28 combines with J gene TRBJ2-3, with D perhaps matching TRBD2 (5 bases). Trimming removed 3 bases at V and 5 bases at J, with 15 bases between. The CDR3 consists of 15 residues. Per germline, CDR1 MDHEN and CDR2 SYDVKM. DNA of the CDR3: TGTGCCAGCAGTTTGGCGGGCATCGCAGGAGATACGCAGTATTTT. The encoded protein is CASSLAGIAGDTQYF.

In the case of this clonotype: The CDR3 ends on some other residue instead of the conserved phenylalanine or tryptophan, so this is likely a read error. This chain links TRBV6-1 with TRBJ1-6; D not resolved. The CDR3 has 16 residues. V dropped 4 bases and J dropped 9 bases, with 19 bases sitting between them. Germline CDR1 reads MNHNS; CDR2 reads SASEGT. For the CDR3, the DNA is TGTGCCAGCAGTGGGGTCGTCTCCGGCTACAGTTCACCCCTCCACTCT. Translated: CASSGVVSGYSSPLHS.

At least ten counts were recorded for this clonotype. The DNA for the CDR3 is TGTGCCAGCAGTGAGGAAGGGCGGCGAAACACTGAAGCTTTCTTT. This gives the protein CASSEEGRRNTEAFF. V and J are TRBV6-1 and TRBJ1-1; D gene unclear. This CDR3 has 15 residues. Trimming took 3 bases from V and 2 from J, leaving 13 bases between them. Germline CDR1 reads MNHNS; CDR2 reads SASEGT.

This clonotype showed up many times. Written as DNA, the CDR3 is TGTGCCAGCAGTTTTGTGGTAGACAATGAGCAGTTCTTC. This translates into CASSFVVDNEQFF. The chain has TRBV12-3 or TRBV12-4 and TRBJ2-1; D remains ambiguous. With 3 bases removed from V and 5 bases from J, the gap between germline ends came to 8 bases. There are 13 residues in the CDR3.